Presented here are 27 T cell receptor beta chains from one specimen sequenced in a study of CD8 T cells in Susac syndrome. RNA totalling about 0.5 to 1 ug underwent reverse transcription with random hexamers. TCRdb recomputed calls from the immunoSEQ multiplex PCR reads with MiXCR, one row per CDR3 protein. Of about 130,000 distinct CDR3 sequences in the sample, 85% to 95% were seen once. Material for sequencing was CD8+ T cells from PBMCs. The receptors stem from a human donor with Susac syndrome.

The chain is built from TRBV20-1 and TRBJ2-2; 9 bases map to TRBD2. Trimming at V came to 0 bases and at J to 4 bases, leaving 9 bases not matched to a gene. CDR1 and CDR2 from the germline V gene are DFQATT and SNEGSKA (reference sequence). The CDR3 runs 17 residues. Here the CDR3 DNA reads TGCAGTGCTAGAGATCTGATAGGGACTAGCCCCACCGGGGAGCTGTTTTTT. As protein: CSARDLIGTSPTGELFF.

CDR3 residues: CSVEVRGSNQPQHF. The CDR3, as DNA: TGCAGCGTTGAAGTCAGGGGGAGCAATCAGCCCCAGCATTTT. The chain has TRBV29-1 and TRBJ1-5, with TRBD1 identical over 7 bases. The CDR3 consists of 14 residues. The V and J ends lost 1 base and 1 base, in that order; junction bases with no gene match: 1. Germline CDR1 and CDR2: SQVTM and ANQGSEA.

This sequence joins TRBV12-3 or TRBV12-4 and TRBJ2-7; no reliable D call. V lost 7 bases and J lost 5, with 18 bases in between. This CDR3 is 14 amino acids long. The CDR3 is CASTPTSPWDEQYF. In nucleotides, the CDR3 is TGTGCCAGCACCCCAACGTCCCCTTGGGACGAGCAGTACTTC.

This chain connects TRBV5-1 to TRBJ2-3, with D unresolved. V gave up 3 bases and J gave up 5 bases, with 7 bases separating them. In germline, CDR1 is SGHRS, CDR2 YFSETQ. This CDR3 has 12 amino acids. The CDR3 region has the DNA TGCGCCAGCAGCTACGTAGTAGATACGCAGTATTTT. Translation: CASSYVVDTQYF.

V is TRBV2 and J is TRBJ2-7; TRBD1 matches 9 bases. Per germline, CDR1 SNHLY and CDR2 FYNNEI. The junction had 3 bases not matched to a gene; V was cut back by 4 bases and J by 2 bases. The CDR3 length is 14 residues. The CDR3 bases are TGTGCCAGCAGTGCGACAGGGGGGGCCTACGAGCAGTACTTC. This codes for CASSATGGAYEQYF.

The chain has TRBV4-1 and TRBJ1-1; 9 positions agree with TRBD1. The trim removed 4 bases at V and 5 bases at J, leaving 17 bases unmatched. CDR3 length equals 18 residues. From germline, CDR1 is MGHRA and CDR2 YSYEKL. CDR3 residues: CASSLPGQGTLKGTEAFF. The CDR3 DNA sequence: TGCGCCAGCAGCCTACCGGGACAGGGAACTTTGAAGGGGACTGAAGCTTTCTTT.

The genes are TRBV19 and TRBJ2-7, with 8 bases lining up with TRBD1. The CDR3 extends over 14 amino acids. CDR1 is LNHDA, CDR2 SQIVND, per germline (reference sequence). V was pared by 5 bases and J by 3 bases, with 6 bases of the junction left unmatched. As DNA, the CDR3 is TGTGCCAGTAGTCCCGGGACAGGAGGCTACGAGCAGTACTTC. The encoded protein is CASSPGTGGYEQYF. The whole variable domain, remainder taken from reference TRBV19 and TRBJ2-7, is DGGITQSPKYLFRKEGQNVTLSCEQNLNHDAMYWYRQDPGQGLRLIYYSQIVNDFQKGDIAEGYSVSREKKESFPLTVTSAQKNPTAFYLCASSPGTGGYEQYFGPGTRLTVT.

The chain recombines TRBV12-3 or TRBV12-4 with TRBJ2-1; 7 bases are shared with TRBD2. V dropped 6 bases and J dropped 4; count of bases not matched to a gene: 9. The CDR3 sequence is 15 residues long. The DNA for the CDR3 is TGTGCCAGCAGAATAGCGGGCGGGGTGTACAATGAGCAGTTCTTC. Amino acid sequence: CASRIAGGVYNEQFF.

The CDR3 sequence is CASSQGGTSYNEQFF. DNA for the CDR3: TGTGCCAGCAGCCAAGGTGGGACCTCCTACAATGAGCAGTTCTTC. The chain recombines TRBV14 with TRBJ2-1; D is possibly TRBD1 or TRBD2 (5 bases each). Trimming pared 1 base from V and 0 bases from J, leaving 7 bases between. Germline assignment: CDR1 SGHDN and CDR2 FVKESK. The CDR3 covers 15 residues.

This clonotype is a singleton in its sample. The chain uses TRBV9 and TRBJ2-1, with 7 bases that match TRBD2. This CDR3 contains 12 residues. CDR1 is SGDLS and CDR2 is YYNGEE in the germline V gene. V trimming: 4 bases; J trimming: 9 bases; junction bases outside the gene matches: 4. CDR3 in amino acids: CASSPGGGEQFF. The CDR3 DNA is TGTGCCAGCAGCCCGGGAGGTGGTGAGCAGTTCTTC.

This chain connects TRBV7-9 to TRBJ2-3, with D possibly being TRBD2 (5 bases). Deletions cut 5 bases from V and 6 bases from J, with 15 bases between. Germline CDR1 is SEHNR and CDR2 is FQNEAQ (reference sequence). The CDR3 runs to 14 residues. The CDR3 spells CASSPGILGDTQYF. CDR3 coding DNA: TGTGCCAGCAGCCCGGGGATCCTCGGGGATACGCAGTATTTT.

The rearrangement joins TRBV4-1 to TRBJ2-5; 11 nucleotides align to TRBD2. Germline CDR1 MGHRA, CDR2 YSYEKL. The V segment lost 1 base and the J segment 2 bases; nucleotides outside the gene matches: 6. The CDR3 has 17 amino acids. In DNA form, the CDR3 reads TGCGCCAGCAGCCAAGGTACCCTAGCGGGAGGACAAGAGACCCAGTACTTC. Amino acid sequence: CASSQGTLAGGQETQYF.

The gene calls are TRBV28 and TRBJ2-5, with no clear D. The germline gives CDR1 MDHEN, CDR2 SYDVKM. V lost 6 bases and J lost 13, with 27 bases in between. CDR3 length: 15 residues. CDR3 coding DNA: TGTGCCAGCAGCCTCCCCCGGAGCCTCGCAGCCCCCCCGTACTTC. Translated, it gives CASSLPRSLAAPPYF. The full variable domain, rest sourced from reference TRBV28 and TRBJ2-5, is DVKVTQSSRYLVKRTGEKVFLECVQDMDHENMFWYRQDPGLGLRLIYFSYDVKMKEKGDIPEGYSVSREKKERFSLILESASTNQTSMYLCASSLPRSLAAPPYFGPGTRLLVL.

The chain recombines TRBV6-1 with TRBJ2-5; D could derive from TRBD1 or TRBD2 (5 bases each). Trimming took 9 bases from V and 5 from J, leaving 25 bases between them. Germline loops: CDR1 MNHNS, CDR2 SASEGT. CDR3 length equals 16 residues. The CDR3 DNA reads TGTGCCAGTCCAACCTCCCGAGGGACGGATGTGGAGACCCAGTACTTC. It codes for CASPTSRGTDVETQYF.

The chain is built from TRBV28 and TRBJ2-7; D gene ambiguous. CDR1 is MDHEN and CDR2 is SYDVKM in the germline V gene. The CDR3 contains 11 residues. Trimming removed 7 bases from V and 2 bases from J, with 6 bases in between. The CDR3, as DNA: TGTGCCAGCAAAACCACCTACGAGCAGTACTTC. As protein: CASKTTYEQYF.

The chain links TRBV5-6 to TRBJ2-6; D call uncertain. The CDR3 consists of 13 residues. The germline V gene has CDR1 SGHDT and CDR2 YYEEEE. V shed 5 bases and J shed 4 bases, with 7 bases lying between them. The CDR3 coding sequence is TGTGCCAGCAGGGGCATGGGGGCCAACGTCCTGACTTTC. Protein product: CASRGMGANVLTF.

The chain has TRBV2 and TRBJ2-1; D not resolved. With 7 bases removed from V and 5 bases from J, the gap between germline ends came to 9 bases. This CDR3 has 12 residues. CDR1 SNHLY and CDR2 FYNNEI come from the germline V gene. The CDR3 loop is CASIFGDNEQFF. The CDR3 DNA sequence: TGTGCCAGCATATTCGGTGACAATGAGCAGTTCTTC.

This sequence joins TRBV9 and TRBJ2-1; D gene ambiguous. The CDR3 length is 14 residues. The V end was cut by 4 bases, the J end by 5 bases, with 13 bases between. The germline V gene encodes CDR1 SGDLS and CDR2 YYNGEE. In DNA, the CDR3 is TGTGCCAGCAGCCCTGATAGGACCGACAATGAGCAGTTCTTC. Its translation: CASSPDRTDNEQFF.

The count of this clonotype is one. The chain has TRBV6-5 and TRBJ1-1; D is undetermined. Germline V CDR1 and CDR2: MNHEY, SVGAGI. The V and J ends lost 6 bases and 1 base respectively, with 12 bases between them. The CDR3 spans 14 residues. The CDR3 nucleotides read TGTGCCAGCAGAATAACAGTGGGGAACACTGAAGCTTTCTTT. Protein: CASRITVGNTEAFF.

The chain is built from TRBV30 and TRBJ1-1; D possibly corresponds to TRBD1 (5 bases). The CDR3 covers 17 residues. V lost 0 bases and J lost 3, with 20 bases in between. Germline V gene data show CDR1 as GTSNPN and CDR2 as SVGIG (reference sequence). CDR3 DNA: TGTGCCTGGAGTGTAAGATGGGGTTCGACAGAACACACTGAAGCTTTCTTT. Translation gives CAWSVRWGSTEHTEAFF.

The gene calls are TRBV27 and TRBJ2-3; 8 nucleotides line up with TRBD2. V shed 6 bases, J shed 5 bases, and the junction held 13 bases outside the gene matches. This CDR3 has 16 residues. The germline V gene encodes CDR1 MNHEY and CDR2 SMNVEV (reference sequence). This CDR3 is CASSRRAGREGDTQYF. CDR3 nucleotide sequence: TGTGCCAGCAGCCGAAGGGCCGGGAGGGAGGGAGATACGCAGTATTTT.

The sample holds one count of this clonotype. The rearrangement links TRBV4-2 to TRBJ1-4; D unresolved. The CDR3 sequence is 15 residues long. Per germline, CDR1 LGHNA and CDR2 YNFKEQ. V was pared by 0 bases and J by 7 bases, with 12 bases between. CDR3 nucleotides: TGTGCCAGCAGCCAAGAGTATTCCGCAGGTGAAAAACTGTTTTTT. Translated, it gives CASSQEYSAGEKLFF.

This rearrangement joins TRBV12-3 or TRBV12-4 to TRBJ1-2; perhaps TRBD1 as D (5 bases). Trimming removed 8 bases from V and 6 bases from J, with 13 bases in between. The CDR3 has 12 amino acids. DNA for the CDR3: TGTGCCAGCGAGGGGCGAGTACATGGCTACACCTTC. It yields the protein CASEGRVHGYTF.

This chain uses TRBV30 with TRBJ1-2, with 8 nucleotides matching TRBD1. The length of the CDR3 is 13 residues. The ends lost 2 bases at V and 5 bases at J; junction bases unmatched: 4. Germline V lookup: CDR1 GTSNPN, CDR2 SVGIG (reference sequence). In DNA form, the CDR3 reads TGTGCCTGGAGTAGGACAGGGTCATATGGCTACACCTTC. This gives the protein CAWSRTGSYGYTF.

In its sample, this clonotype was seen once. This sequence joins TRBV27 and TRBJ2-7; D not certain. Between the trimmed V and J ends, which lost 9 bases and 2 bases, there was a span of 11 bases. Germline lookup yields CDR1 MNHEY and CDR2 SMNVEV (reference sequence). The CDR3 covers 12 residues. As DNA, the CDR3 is TGTGCCAGTTGGTCAGTTCCCTACGAGCAGTACTTC. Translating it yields CASWSVPYEQYF.

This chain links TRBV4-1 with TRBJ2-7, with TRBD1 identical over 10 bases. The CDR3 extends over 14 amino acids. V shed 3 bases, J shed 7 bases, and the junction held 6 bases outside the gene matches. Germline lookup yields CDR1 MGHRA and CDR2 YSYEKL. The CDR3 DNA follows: TGCGCCAGCAGCCACCCGGGACAGGGGTTTGAGCAGTACTTC. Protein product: CASSHPGQGFEQYF.

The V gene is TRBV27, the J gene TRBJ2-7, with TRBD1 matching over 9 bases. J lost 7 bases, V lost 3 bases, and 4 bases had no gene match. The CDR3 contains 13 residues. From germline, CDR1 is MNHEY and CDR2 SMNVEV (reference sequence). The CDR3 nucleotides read TGTGCCAGCAGTTTCGGGACAGGGCGAGAGCAGTACTTC. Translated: CASSFGTGREQYF.